What follows describes a single T cell receptor beta chain. Its target is unknown. TCRdb called the PCR reads again in MiXCR, with one record for every CDR3 protein. The sample shows around 19,000 distinct CDR3 sequences, 46% of them seen only once. The data are from a study of esophageal squamous cell carcinoma under preoperative chemotherapy. Study-level information: Both tumor-infiltrating lymphocytes and peripheral blood T cells were profiled. General study findings and limits: After treatment, tumor-infiltrating lymphocytes apparently came partly from blood T cells. After paclitaxel-nedaplatin, abundant clones were more likely to contract than amplify.

CDR3 length equals 17 residues. Germline CDR1 MNHNS, CDR2 SASEGT. This sample's time point: after preoperative PTX-NDP chemotherapy. Patients received paclitaxel-nedaplatin as preoperative chemotherapy before surgery. This material was obtained from a patient given preoperative chemotherapy. The source is a human donor with esophageal squamous cell carcinoma. The donor label of this sample is uncertain. The V call is TRBV6-1, the J call TRBJ2-1; D remains ambiguous. Gene TRBJ2-7 matches the end of the DNA better, so the J call may be wrong. As DNA, the CDR3 is TGTGCCAGCAGTGAAGGTACTATAGTATACTCCTACAATGAGCAGTACTTC. Translated, it gives CASSEGTIVYSYNEQYF.